These T cell receptor beta chains were read from a single sample in a study of blood T cell repertoires in COVID-19. Only in-frame clones appear in the TCRdb table, and some are missing; sequencing was by immunoSEQ multiplex PCR. The profile shows about 140,000 clones, about 82% of them singletons. The specimen was peripheral blood. These receptors were collected from a woman over 75 with active or convalescent COVID-19. Both conserved end residues are part of each CDR3. The D gene is left open where the match is weak. Clone size is not always given. Where it is, it says once, few, many or a class for expanded clones.

j_call d_call v_call clone_size cdr3_nt cdr3_aa
TRBJ1-2 - TRBV27 - TGTGCCAGCAGTTTATCGGGCAGCTCGTCCCCCTATGGCTACACCTTC CASSLSGSSSPYGYTF
TRBJ1-5 - TRBV19 - TGTGCCAGTAGTATAGGGCACAGCTCGTCAAATCAGCCCCAGCATTTT CASSIGHSSSNQPQHF
TRBJ1-5 - TRBV28 - TGTGCCAGCAGACTTACAGGTCCCGACAATCAGCCCCAGCATTTT CASRLTGPDNQPQHF
TRBJ1-2 - TRBV18 - TGTGCCAGCTCACCCAAAAATGGCTACACCTTC CASSPKNGYTF
TRBJ1-1 - TRBV7-9 - TGTGCCAGCAGCCCAGACCACAGGGCTGAAGCTTTCTTT CASSPDHRAEAFF
TRBJ2-5 TRBD2 TRBV6-5 - TGTGCCAGCAGTTCCGCCAAGGGACGATCGGGAGGGACCCAGTACTTC CASSSAKGRSGGTQYF
TRBJ1-1 - TRBV7-9 - TGTGCCAGCAACTCACTTGGGGGCGGAACTGAAGCTTTCTTT CASNSLGGGTEAFF
TRBJ1-1 - TRBV9 - TGTGCCAGCAGCGGCGTAACAGCAGAAGCTTTCTTT CASSGVTAEAFF
TRBJ2-1 - TRBV24-1 - TGTGCCACCAGTGATTCGGGGGAGTGGGGGGGCGAGTACAATGAGCAGTTCTTC CATSDSGEWGGEYNEQFF
TRBJ2-2 - TRBV19 - TGTGCCAGTAGTATCAGGGGCAGGGGCACCGGGGAGCTGTTTTTT CASSIRGRGTGELFF
TRBJ1-1 - TRBV5-6 - TGTGCCAGCAGCCCACCCCATACAGGGACCGAAGCTTTCTTT CASSPPHTGTEAFF
TRBJ1-6 - TRBV30 - TGTGCCTGGAGTACCGGGAACACTTCACCCCTCCACTTT CAWSTGNTSPLHF
TRBJ1-4 TRBD1 TRBV2 - TGTGTTTCAGCAGACAGGGGGAACACTAATGAAAAACTGTTTTTT CVSADRGNTNEKLFF
TRBJ1-6 TRBD1 TRBV7-3 - TGTGCCAGCAGCTTAAGACCGGGACAGGGGGCAGGTTCACCCCTCCACTTT CASSLRPGQGAGSPLHF
TRBJ2-1 TRBD1 TRBV4-1 - TGCGCCAGCAGCCAAGCGGACAGGGGGTGGAATGAGCAGTTCTTC CASSQADRGWNEQFF
TRBJ1-5 TRBD1 TRBV5-1 - TGCGCCAGCAGCCCAGGTTCGACAGGGTCAAATCAGCCCCAGCATTTT CASSPGSTGSNQPQHF
TRBJ1-4 - TRBV15 - TGTGCCACCAGCAGAGATCGCGGGGTGGGTGAAAAACTGTTTTTT CATSRDRGVGEKLFF
TRBJ2-3 TRBD2 TRBV4-2 - TGTGCCAGCAGCCAAAACCCGGGACTAGTAATCACAGATACGCAGTATTTT CASSQNPGLVITDTQYF
TRBJ1-1 - TRBV27 - TGTGCCAGCGGACCGGCGGGCAGGACTGAAGCTTTCTTT CASGPAGRTEAFF
TRBJ2-7 TRBD1 TRBV2 once TGTGCCAGCAGTGAACCTCCTCGACAGGGGTCGGGACAGTACTTC CASSEPPRQGSGQYF
TRBJ1-5 - TRBV19 - TGTGCCAGTAGTATAGTAGGCGGGAGGGACCGCAATCAGCCCCAGCATTTT CASSIVGGRDRNQPQHF
TRBJ2-6 TRBD1 TRBV7-9 once TGTGCCAGCAGCCCCGGGACAGGGGGCGCTGGGGCCAACGTCCTGACTTTC CASSPGTGGAGANVLTF
TRBJ2-3 - TRBV6-6 - TGTGCCAGCCGTCCGGGCACAGATACGCAGTATTTT CASRPGTDTQYF
TRBJ1-4 TRBD1 TRBV7-9 - TGTGCCAGCAGCTTGGGGACAGGGGGAAACGAAAAACTGTTTTTT CASSLGTGGNEKLFF
TRBJ2-3 - TRBV9 - TGTGCCAGCAGCGCTGGCACAGATACGCAGTATTTT CASSAGTDTQYF
TRBJ2-5 - TRBV5-6 - TGTGCCAGCAGCTTGTACCAGTCACAGACCCAGTACTTC CASSLYQSQTQYF
TRBJ2-7 TRBD1 TRBV7-2 few TGTGCCAGCAGCTCACAGGGGGACGAGCAGTACTTC CASSSQGDEQYF
TRBJ1-3 - TRBV6-6 once TGTGCCAGTGTCGCCAGGGGCGCTGGAAACACCATATATTTT CASVARGAGNTIYF
TRBJ1-3 - TRBV7-2 - TGTGCCAGCAGCTTAAAGTTGGGGAGCGGATTTGCCGGAAACACCATATATTTT CASSLKLGSGFAGNTIYF
TRBJ2-2 TRBD1 TRBV7-2 - TGTGCCAGCAGCTCAGGACAGGGGGTGTTAGCCGGGGAGCTGTTTTTT CASSSGQGVLAGELFF